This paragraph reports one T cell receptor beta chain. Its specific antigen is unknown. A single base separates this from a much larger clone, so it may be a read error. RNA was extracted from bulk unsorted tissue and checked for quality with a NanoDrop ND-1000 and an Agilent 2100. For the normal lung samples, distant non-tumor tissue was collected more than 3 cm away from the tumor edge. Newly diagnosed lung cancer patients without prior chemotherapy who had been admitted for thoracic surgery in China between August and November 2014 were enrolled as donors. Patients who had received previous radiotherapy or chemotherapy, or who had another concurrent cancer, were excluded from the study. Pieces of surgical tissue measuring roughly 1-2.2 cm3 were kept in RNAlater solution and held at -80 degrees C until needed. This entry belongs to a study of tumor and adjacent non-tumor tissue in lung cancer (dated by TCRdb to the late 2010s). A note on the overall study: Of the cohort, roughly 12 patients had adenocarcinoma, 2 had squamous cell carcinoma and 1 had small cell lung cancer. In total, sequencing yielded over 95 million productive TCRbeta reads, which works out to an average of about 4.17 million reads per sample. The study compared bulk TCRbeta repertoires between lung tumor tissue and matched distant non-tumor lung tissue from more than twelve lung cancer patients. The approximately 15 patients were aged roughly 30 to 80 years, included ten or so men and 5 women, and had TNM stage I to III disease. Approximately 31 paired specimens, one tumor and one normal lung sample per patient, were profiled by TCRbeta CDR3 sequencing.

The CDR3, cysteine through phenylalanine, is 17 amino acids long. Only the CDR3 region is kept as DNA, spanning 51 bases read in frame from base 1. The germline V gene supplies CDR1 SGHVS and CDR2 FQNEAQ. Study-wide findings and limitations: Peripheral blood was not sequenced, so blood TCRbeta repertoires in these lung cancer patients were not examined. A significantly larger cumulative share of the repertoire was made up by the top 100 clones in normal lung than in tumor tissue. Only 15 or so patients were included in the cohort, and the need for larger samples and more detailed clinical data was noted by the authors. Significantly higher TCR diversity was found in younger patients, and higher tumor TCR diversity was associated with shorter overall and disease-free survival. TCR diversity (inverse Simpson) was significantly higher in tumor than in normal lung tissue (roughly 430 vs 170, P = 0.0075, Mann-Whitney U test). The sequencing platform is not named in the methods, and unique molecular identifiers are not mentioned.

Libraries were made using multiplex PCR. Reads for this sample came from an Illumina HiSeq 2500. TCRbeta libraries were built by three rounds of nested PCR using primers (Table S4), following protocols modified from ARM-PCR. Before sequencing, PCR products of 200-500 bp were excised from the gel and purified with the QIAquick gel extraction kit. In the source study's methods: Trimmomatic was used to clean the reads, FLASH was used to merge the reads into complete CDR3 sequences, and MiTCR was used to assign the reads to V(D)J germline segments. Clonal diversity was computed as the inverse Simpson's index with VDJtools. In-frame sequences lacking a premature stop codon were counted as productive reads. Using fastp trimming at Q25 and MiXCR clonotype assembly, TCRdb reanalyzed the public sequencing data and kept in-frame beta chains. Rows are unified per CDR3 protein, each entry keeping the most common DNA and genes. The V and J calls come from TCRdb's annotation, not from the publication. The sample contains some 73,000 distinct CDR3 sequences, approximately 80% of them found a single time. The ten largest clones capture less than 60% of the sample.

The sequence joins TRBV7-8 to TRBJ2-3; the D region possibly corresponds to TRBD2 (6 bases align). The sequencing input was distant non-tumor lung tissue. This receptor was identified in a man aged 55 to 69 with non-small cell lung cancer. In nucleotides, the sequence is TGTGTCAGCAGCTTATCCCCCGCGGGGAAGGTCAGAGATACGCAGTATTTT. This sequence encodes CVSSLSPAGKVRDTQYF.